This TCR beta chain appears in the sequencing data of a study of T cell changes during pregnancy in multiple sclerosis. Assay used: immunoSEQ multiplex PCR; TCRdb lists only in-frame clones, some missing. Among 45,000 to 55,000 clones, about 92% were seen once, and the ten largest hold around 2.1%. The germline CDR1 and CDR2 sequences are SGHDN and FVKESK. The CDR3 is 19 residues long. The trim removed 4 bases at V and 6 bases at J, leaving 14 bases unmatched. The sample in question was peripheral blood, obtained in the third trimester of pregnancy. The origin of this receptor is a female donor with multiple sclerosis, enrolled in a pregnancy study. The rearrangement uses TRBV14 and TRBJ2-1; 14 bases fit TRBD2. CDR3 protein: CASSLFMTSGRARVNEQFF. In DNA form, the CDR3 reads TGTGCCAGCAGCCTATTTATGACTAGCGGGAGGGCCAGAGTCAATGAGCAGTTCTTC.